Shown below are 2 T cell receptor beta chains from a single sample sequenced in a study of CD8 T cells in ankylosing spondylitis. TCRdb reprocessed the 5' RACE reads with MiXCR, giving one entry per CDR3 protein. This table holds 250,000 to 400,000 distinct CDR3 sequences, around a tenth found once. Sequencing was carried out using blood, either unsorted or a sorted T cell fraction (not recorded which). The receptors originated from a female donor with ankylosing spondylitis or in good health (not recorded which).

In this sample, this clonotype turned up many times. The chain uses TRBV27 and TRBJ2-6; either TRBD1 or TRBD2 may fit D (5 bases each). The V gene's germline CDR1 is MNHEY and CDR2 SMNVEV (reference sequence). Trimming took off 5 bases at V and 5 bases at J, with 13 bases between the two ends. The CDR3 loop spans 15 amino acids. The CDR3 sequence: CASSPKRGWANVLTF. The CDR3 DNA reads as TGTGCCAGCAGTCCCAAGAGGGGCTGGGCCAACGTCCTGACTTTC.

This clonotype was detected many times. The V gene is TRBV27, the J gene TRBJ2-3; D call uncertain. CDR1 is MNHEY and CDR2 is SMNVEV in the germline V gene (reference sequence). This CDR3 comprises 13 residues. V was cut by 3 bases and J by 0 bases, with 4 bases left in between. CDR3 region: CASSFPSTDTQYF. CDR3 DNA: TGTGCCAGCAGTTTTCCGAGCACAGATACGCAGTATTTT.